These 28 T cell receptor beta chains share one sample of origin, sequenced in a study of cytomegalovirus exposure and HLA in healthy donors. Amplification used 60 Vbeta primers and 13 Jbeta primers. Sequencing used immunoSEQ multiplex PCR; TCRdb keeps in-frame clones, though not all of them. The sample consists of about 300,000 clones, roughly 89% of them appearing once. Input material: PBMCs. Receptors originate from a man in his forties in good health and CMV-seropositive.

This chain links TRBV6-1 with TRBJ2-5; 7 bases are a match to TRBD2. Germline V gene data show CDR1 as MNHNS and CDR2 as SASEGT. This CDR3 is built from 13 residues. The V and J ends lost 9 bases and 5 bases, in that order; junction bases with no gene match: 9. The DNA for the CDR3 is TGTGCCAGTCGGGGGGAGAGCCGGGAGACCCAGTACTTC. This translates into CASRGESRETQYF.

This chain uses TRBV28 with TRBJ1-2; no clear D gene. V was shortened by 4 bases and J by 7 bases, with 13 bases between the two germline ends. The germline V gene encodes CDR1 MDHEN and CDR2 SYDVKM. This CDR3 has 13 amino acids. The CDR3: CASSSMPGSGYTF. CDR3 coding DNA: TGTGCCAGCAGTTCAATGCCCGGGAGTGGCTACACCTTC.

This chain joins TRBV5-1 and TRBJ2-5, with 11 bases identical to TRBD2. The better agreement between TRBJ2-7 and the DNA end casts doubt on the J call. The germline V gene encodes CDR1 SGHRS and CDR2 YFSETQ. The CDR3 runs to 16 residues. The CDR3 bases are TGCGCCAGCAGCTTGGCTGGGACTAGCGGAACCTACGAGCAGTACTTC. It is translated as CASSLAGTSGTYEQYF.

The J gene is TRBJ2-1, the V gene TRBV6-1, with 8 bases that match TRBD1. The J segment lost 6 bases and the V segment lost 3 bases, leaving 7 bases of the junction unmatched. Germline V gene sequence: CDR1 MNHNS, CDR2 SASEGT. This CDR3 region has 15 residues. The CDR3 DNA reads as TGTGCCAGCAGTGAGAGACAGGGGAGAGGCAATGAGCAGTTCTTC. It yields the protein CASSERQGRGNEQFF.

On this clone itself: Sequence at one end of the junction differs from germline and may be a read error. The chain couples TRBV19 to TRBJ1-1, with D possibly matching TRBD1 (5 bases). CDR1 is LNHDA and CDR2 is SQIVND in the germline V gene (reference sequence). The CDR3 loop spans 16 amino acids. The CDR3: CASSIWGGGRNPEAFF. DNA of the CDR3: TGTGCCAGTAGTATATGGGGGGGTGGCAGGAACCCTGAAGCTTTCTTT.

The V call is TRBV27, the J call TRBJ1-1; 9 bases are shared with TRBD1. The ends lost 4 bases at V and 8 bases at J; junction bases unmatched: 8. This CDR3 region has 14 residues. The germline V gene has CDR1 MNHEY and CDR2 SMNVEV (reference sequence). The CDR3 DNA follows: TGTGCCAGCAGTTCGACAGGGGGTACGGCCGAAGCTTTCTTT. Translating gives CASSSTGGTAEAFF.

This chain links TRBV6-5 with TRBJ2-1, with a tentative D call TRBD2 (7 bases). The length of the CDR3 is 15 residues. Germline CDR1 is MNHEY and CDR2 is SVGAGI. The V end lost 5 bases, the J end lost 8 bases, and 19 bases lay between the germline ends. The CDR3 nucleotides read TGTGCCAGCAGTCCCACGGCGGGGGCGAGGGATGAGCAGTTCTTC. Translated: CASSPTAGARDEQFF.

The chain recombines TRBV6-5 with TRBJ1-1; D not resolved. CDR1 is MNHEY and CDR2 is SVGAGI in the germline V gene. The CDR3 extends over 15 amino acids. The V end was cut by 3 bases, the J end by 1 base, with 12 bases between. The CDR3 DNA reads as TGTGCCAGCAGTTATATTCGGAGGACGAACACTGAAGCTTTCTTT. It specifies CASSYIRRTNTEAFF.

The rearrangement joins TRBV28 to TRBJ1-5; tentatively, D is TRBD1 (5 bases). Trimming removed 1 base at V and 1 base at J, with 11 bases between. The germline V gene has CDR1 MDHEN and CDR2 SYDVKM. The CDR3 covers 16 residues. This chain's CDR3 is CASSLYQGLSNQPQHF. In nucleotides, the CDR3 is TGTGCCAGCAGTTTATACCAGGGATTAAGCAATCAGCCCCAGCATTTT.

The chain uses TRBV21-1 and TRBJ2-5; no DNA check was done on the table's D call, TRBD2. TRBV21-1 is marked as a pseudogene. The CDR3 sequence is 17 residues long. CDR3 DNA: TGTGCCAGCAGCAAAGAACTTGGCAGGGAGGGGTTCCCGACCCAGTACTTC. Residues: CASSKELGREGFPTQYF.

The chain recombines TRBV28 with TRBJ2-3; D perhaps matches TRBD1 (5 bases). CDR1 and CDR2 (germline): MDHEN, SYDVKM. There are 11 residues in the CDR3. The V end was cut by 6 bases, the J end by 6 bases, with 7 bases between. For the CDR3, the DNA is TGTGCCAGCAGCCCAGGGGATACGCAGTATTTT. It translates to CASSPGDTQYF.

The gene calls are TRBV6-5 and TRBJ2-7; D perhaps matches TRBD2 (5 bases). This CDR3 has 16 amino acids. Germline V gives CDR1 MNHEY, CDR2 SVGAGI. V dropped 0 bases and J dropped 3 bases, with 15 bases sitting between them. CDR3: CASSYSYSALNYEQYF. The CDR3 DNA reads as TGTGCCAGCAGTTACTCGTATAGCGCCCTCAACTACGAGCAGTACTTC.

The chain couples TRBV9 to TRBJ2-1, with TRBD2 identical over 8 bases. The CDR3 length is 15 residues. V shed 0 bases, J shed 9 bases, and the junction held 8 bases outside the gene matches. Germline V gives CDR1 SGDLS, CDR2 YYNGEE. The CDR3 sequence: CASSVVSGRGGEQFF. CDR3 in DNA: TGTGCCAGCAGCGTAGTAAGCGGGAGAGGAGGTGAGCAGTTCTTC.

The V gene is TRBV4-2, the J gene TRBJ2-7; 7 bases align to TRBD2. This CDR3 is 16 amino acids long. V was clipped by 0 bases and J by 7 bases; unmatched bases: 12. The V gene's germline CDR1 is LGHNA and CDR2 YNFKEQ. In DNA, the CDR3 is TGTGCCAGCAGCCAAGATGTGGGGGGAGCGGGGCGGGAGCAGTACTTC. Encoded protein: CASSQDVGGAGREQYF.

The V gene is TRBV28, the J gene TRBJ2-2; tentative D call: TRBD1 (5 bases). This CDR3 spans 14 amino acids. The germline V gene has CDR1 MDHEN and CDR2 SYDVKM. Trimming cost V 3 bases and J 5 bases, with 10 bases left between them. The CDR3 region has the DNA TGTGCCAGCAGTTTCGACAGATGGACCGGGGAGCTGTTTTTT. Protein: CASSFDRWTGELFF.

The chain combines TRBV11-3 with TRBJ2-7, with D perhaps matching TRBD2 (5 bases). The germline gives CDR1 SGHNT, CDR2 YENEEA. This CDR3 comprises 15 residues. V dropped 0 bases and J dropped 0 bases, with 9 bases sitting between them. CDR3 bases: TGTGCCAGCAGCTTAGAGAGCGGAAACTCCTACGAGCAGTACTTC. Translated, it gives CASSLESGNSYEQYF.

This chain connects TRBV10-2 to TRBJ1-3, with TRBD1 matching over 8 bases. The CDR3 has 15 amino acids. Trimming removed 7 bases from V and 0 bases from J; junction bases left unmatched: 5. Germline CDR1 reads WSHSY; CDR2 reads SAAADI. Here the CDR3 reads CASIGTGPSGNTIYF. The CDR3 coding sequence is TGCGCCAGCATCGGGACAGGCCCCTCTGGAAACACCATATATTTT.

The gene calls are TRBV18 and TRBJ2-1; weak D call: TRBD2 (7 bases). Germline V lookup: CDR1 KGHSH, CDR2 LQKENI. Trimming left V 3 bases short and J 0 bases short, with 15 bases between. This CDR3 has 17 residues. CDR3 loop: CASSPAGASSSYNEQFF. The CDR3 DNA reads as TGTGCCAGCTCACCCGCGGGGGCCTCGAGCTCCTACAATGAGCAGTTCTTC.

J is TRBJ2-3 and V is TRBV5-1; 9 nucleotides agree with TRBD1. CDR3 length: 14 residues. Germline loops: CDR1 SGHRS, CDR2 YFSETQ. V was clipped by 4 bases and J by 5 bases; unmatched bases: 5. The CDR3 DNA reads TGCGCCAGCAGCATGGACAGGGGCGGAGATACGCAGTATTTT. Protein sequence: CASSMDRGGDTQYF.

The V call is TRBV6-1, the J call TRBJ2-7, with TRBD1 matching over 9 bases. CDR1 and CDR2 from the germline V gene are MNHNS and SASEGT. The CDR3 spans 14 residues. Trimming removed 5 bases from V and 13 bases from J; junction bases left unmatched: 15. The CDR3 reads CASSKTGTGTRHYF. The CDR3 DNA follows: TGTGCCAGCAGTAAAACCGGGACAGGGACACGGCATTACTTC.

This chain uses TRBV27 with TRBJ2-2; D is undetermined. Deletions cut 6 bases from V and 0 bases from J, with 11 bases between. Germline-derived CDR1 and CDR2 are MNHEY and SMNVEV (reference sequence). CDR3 size: 15 residues. CDR3 nucleotides: TGTGCCAGCAGATCAGACTCAACGAACACCGGGGAGCTGTTTTTT. This gives the protein CASRSDSTNTGELFF.

The rearrangement links TRBV19 to TRBJ2-1, with 9 bases identical to TRBD1. Germline CDR1 LNHDA, CDR2 SQIVND (reference sequence). The CDR3 covers 15 residues. The V segment lost 1 base and the J segment 6 bases; nucleotides outside the gene matches: 4. CDR3 loop: CASSIGDREFNEQFF. The CDR3 coding sequence is TGTGCCAGTAGTATAGGGGACAGGGAATTCAATGAGCAGTTCTTC.

This sequence joins TRBV19 and TRBJ2-7, with D perhaps TRBD2 (7 bases). Germline loops: CDR1 LNHDA, CDR2 SQIVND (reference sequence). V was trimmed by 4 bases and J by 0 bases, leaving 16 bases between them. This CDR3 has 16 residues. The DNA of the CDR3 is TGTGCCAGTAGTACCGGGAGGACAGACACCTCCTACGAGCAGTACTTC. Translating gives CASSTGRTDTSYEQYF.

This clone came up a few times. J is TRBJ1-5 and V is TRBV19, with TRBD1 matching 9 bases. The CDR3 is 17 amino acids. With 5 bases clipped from V and 7 bases from J, the junction kept 15 bases outside the gene matches. In germline, CDR1 is LNHDA, CDR2 SQIVND (reference sequence). DNA for the CDR3: TGTGCCAGTAGTGGGCTAACGACAGGGGGGAGCCGCCAGCCCCAGCATTTT. Amino acid sequence: CASSGLTTGGSRQPQHF.

The chain has TRBV30 and TRBJ2-5; 7 bases align to TRBD1. After removal of 4 bases from V and 4 bases from J, the junction contained 9 bases not matched to a gene. CDR3 length equals 14 residues. Germline loops: CDR1 GTSNPN, CDR2 SVGIG (reference sequence). The DNA for the CDR3 is TGTGCCTGGACCCGCGACAGGGTTGGAGAGACCCAGTACTTC. It yields the protein CAWTRDRVGETQYF.

The chain carries TRBV7-9 and TRBJ2-7; D is possibly TRBD1 (5 bases). V gave up 4 bases and J gave up 2 bases, with 15 bases separating them. The CDR3 contains 15 residues. In germline, CDR1 is SEHNR, CDR2 FQNEAQ (reference sequence). CDR3 coding DNA: TGTGCCAGCAGCTCTCGACAGTACGTTCCCTACGAGCAGTACTTC. Its translation is CASSSRQYVPYEQYF.

The V gene is TRBV5-8, the J gene TRBJ1-5; D is undetermined. CDR3 length: 15 residues. Germline V gene sequence: CDR1 SGHTS, CDR2 YDEGEE. Trimming removed 0 bases from V and 0 bases from J, with 7 bases in between. CDR3 in DNA: TGTGCCAGCAGCTTGGCCGGGTATAGCAATCAGCCCCAGCATTTT. Translating it yields CASSLAGYSNQPQHF.

This sequence joins TRBV6-6 and TRBJ1-2; TRBD1 agrees at 7 bases. V shed 4 bases and J 6 bases; nucleotides not matched to a gene: 5. CDR1 is MNHNY, CDR2 SVGAGI, per germline (reference sequence). The CDR3 extends over 13 amino acids. In nucleotides, the CDR3 is TGTGCCAGCAGTTTAGAACAGGGGAATGGCTACACCTTC. Translating gives CASSLEQGNGYTF.